This T cell receptor (beta chain) emerged from a study of cytomegalovirus exposure and HLA in healthy donors. General study findings and limits: Associated with cytomegalovirus, according to the listing, were around 160 TCR beta chains.

Points on this clone: Its antigen is not known.

The CDR3 covers 14 residues. With V trimmed by 3 bases and J by 6 bases, 8 bases remained unmatched. From germline, CDR1 is SGDLS and CDR2 YYNGEE. The donors were members of the validation cohort, which comprised roughly 130 subjects and was separate from the first cohort of 666 subjects. Assay used: immunoSEQ multiplex PCR; TCRdb lists only in-frame clones, some missing. Of fewer than 150,000 clones in the sample, about 86% are singletons; the top ten hold approximately 8%. The chain recombines TRBV9 with TRBJ1-2, with TRBD1 matching 7 bases. Sequenced sample: PBMCs. This TCR was sampled from a woman aged 18 to 35 in good health and CMV-seropositive. The CDR3 coding sequence is TGTGCCAGCAGCGCATCGGGACAGCATAATGGCTACACCTTC. It is translated as CASSASGQHNGYTF.